This is a list of T cell receptor beta chains from one sample in a study of blood T cell repertoires in COVID-19. The method was immunoSEQ multiplex PCR; TCRdb's version includes in-frame clones alone and lacks a portion of them. The profile covers 250,000 or so clones, with about 91% appearing a single time and roughly 2.3% taken by the ten largest. Material: PBMCs or T cells enriched from blood (not recorded which). All receptors derive from a woman in her forties with acute COVID-19. Both conserved end residues are trimmed from each CDR3. The order of the fields is J gene, CDR3 length, V gene, clone size, CDR3 protein. The listing skips clone size in some rows; elsewhere it reads once, few, many or a size class.

J: TRBJ2-2; length: 16; V: TRBV4-3; size: once; CDR3: ASSQEGSAGEFTGELF
J: TRBJ1-5; length: 8; V: TRBV6-5; size: NA; CDR3: ASRDRSQH
J: TRBJ2-7; length: 13; V: TRBV25-1; size: NA; CDR3: ASSESSGGLYEQY
J: TRBJ1-6; length: 14; V: TRBV6-5; size: NA; CDR3: ASSSPTGATNSPLH
J: TRBJ1-6; length: 12; V: TRBV19; size: NA; CDR3: ASSGTEKNSPLH
J: TRBJ1-2; length: 12; V: TRBV7-2; size: NA; CDR3: ASSSSGMDYGYT
J: TRBJ1-5; length: 11; V: TRBV12-3/TRBV12-4; size: NA; CDR3: ASSYSDGQPQH
J: TRBJ2-1; length: 14; V: TRBV4-1; size: NA; CDR3: ASSQRHGGALNEQF
J: TRBJ2-5; length: 10; V: TRBV11-2; size: NA; CDR3: ASSLGAETQY
J: TRBJ2-7; length: 12; V: TRBV9; size: NA; CDR3: ASSVGLAGWEQY
J: TRBJ2-5; length: 12; V: TRBV2; size: NA; CDR3: ASTHGGGQETQY
J: TRBJ2-4; length: 13; V: TRBV4-3; size: once; CDR3: ASSQDGRGRNIQY
J: TRBJ1-5; length: 11; V: TRBV2; size: once; CDR3: ASSVSGSQPQH
J: TRBJ2-7; length: 13; V: TRBV4-3; size: NA; CDR3: ASSQDAGGNYEQY
J: TRBJ2-2; length: 13; V: TRBV5-5; size: NA; CDR3: ASSFLAGNTGELF
J: TRBJ1-3; length: 17; V: TRBV12-5; size: NA; CDR3: ASGSGRGLGGDSGNTIY
J: TRBJ2-1; length: 13; V: TRBV11-2; size: NA; CDR3: ASSLLAGGWNEQF
J: TRBJ2-5; length: 14; V: TRBV2; size: NA; CDR3: ASSPTGIRSQETQY